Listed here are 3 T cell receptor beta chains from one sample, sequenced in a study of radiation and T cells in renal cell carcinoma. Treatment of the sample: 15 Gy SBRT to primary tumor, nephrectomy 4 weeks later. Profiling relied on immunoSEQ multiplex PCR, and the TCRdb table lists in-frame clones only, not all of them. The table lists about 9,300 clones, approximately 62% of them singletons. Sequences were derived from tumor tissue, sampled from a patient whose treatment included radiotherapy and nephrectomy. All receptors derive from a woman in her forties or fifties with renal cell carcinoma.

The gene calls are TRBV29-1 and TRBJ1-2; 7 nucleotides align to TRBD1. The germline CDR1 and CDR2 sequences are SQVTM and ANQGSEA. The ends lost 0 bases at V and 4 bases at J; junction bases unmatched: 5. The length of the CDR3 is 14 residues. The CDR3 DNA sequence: TGCAGCGTTGAAGACTCGCAGGGGGGCTATGGCTACACCTTC. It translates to CSVEDSQGGYGYTF.

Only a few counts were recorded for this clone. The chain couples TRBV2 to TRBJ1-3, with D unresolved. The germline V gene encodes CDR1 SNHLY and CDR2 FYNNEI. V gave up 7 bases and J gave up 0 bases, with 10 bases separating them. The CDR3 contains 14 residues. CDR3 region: CASTPIRSGNTIYF. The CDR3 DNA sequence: TGTGCCAGCACTCCGATCCGCTCTGGAAACACCATATATTTT.

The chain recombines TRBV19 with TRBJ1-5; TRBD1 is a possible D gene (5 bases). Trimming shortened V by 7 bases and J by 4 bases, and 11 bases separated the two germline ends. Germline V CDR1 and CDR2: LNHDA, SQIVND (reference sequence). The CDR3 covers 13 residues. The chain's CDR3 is CASNRDRNQPQHF. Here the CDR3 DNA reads TGTGCCAGTAACCGGGACCGAAATCAGCCCCAGCATTTT. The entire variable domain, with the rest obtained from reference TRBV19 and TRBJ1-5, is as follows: DGGITQSPKYLFRKEGQNVTLSCEQNLNHDAMYWYRQDPGQGLRLIYYSQIVNDFQKGDIAEGYSVSREKKESFPLTVTSAQKNPTAFYLCASNRDRNQPQHFGDGTRLSIL.